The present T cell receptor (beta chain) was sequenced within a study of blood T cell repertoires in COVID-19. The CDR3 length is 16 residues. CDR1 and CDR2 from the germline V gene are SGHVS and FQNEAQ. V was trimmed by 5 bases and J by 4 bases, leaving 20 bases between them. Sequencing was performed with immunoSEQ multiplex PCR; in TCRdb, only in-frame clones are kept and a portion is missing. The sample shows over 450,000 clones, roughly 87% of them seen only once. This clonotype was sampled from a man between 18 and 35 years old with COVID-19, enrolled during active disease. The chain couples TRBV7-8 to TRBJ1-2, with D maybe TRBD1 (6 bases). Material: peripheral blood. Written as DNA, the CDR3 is TGTGCCAGCAGCCTGCACAGGGACCTTAGAAGCTATGGCTACACCTTC. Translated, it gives CASSLHRDLRSYGYTF.